This entry lists 32 T cell receptor beta chains sequenced from one sample in a study of human T cells and chemical hapten exposure. Using its own MiXCR run on the RACE reads, TCRdb lists one record per CDR3 protein. There are a few hundred thousand distinct CDR3 sequences in the sample; around 5.5% occur only once, and over 7% lies in the top ten. Stated time point: pre-sensitization, week 0. Sample treatment: therapeutic diphenylcyclopropenone sensitization with weekly scalp DPC. The sample consisted of whole blood, taken in connection with sensitization to the hapten diphenylcyclopropenone (DPC). Receptors originate from a woman aged 18-29 years with alopecia areata. Some clones in this sample may be carry-over from other donors' samples.

This clonotype appeared many times. The chain links TRBV25-1 to TRBJ2-1; 10 nucleotides align to TRBD2. Germline V gene lookup returns CDR1 MGHDK and CDR2 SYGVNS. After removal of 8 bases from V and 0 bases from J, the junction contained 13 bases not matched to a gene. The CDR3 spans 18 residues. CDR3: CASLSLAGELSSYNEQFF. The CDR3 DNA reads as TGTGCCAGCCTTTCTCTAGCGGGGGAATTAAGCTCCTACAATGAGCAGTTCTTC.

This clonotype has just a few counts. The chain uses TRBV24-1 and TRBJ2-6; D is unclear. V lost 7 bases and J 0 bases, leaving 12 bases between the germline ends. The germline V gene encodes CDR1 KGHDR and CDR2 SFDVKD. The CDR3 spans 16 residues. The CDR3 loop is CATSKTVTSGANVLTF. The CDR3 bases are TGTGCCACCAGCAAGACGGTTACCTCTGGGGCCAACGTCCTGACTTTC.

This clonotype was counted only a few times. The rearrangement uses TRBV6-6 and TRBJ1-1, with 9 bases aligning to TRBD1. CDR3 length: 13 residues. V gave up 8 bases and J gave up 8 bases; unmatched junction bases: 9. CDR1 and CDR2 (germline): MNHNY, SVGAGI (reference sequence). The CDR3 is CASLGTGRKEAFF. CDR3 nucleotides: TGTGCCAGCCTCGGGACAGGGAGGAAGGAAGCTTTCTTT.

This clonotype was counted between two and nine times. V and J are TRBV13 and TRBJ1-1, with 9 bases identical to TRBD1. The CDR3 is 15 residues long. J was trimmed by 1 base and V by 3 bases; bases with no gene match: 3. Germline lookup yields CDR1 PRHDT and CDR2 FYEKMQ (reference sequence). The CDR3 nucleotides are TGTGCCAGCAGCTTCTGGGGACAGGGGAACACTGAAGCTTTCTTT. Its translation: CASSFWGQGNTEAFF.

This clonotype was seen at least ten times. The CDR3, as DNA: TGTGCCAGCAGCTCCCTAGAGACTGAAGCTTTCTTT. It codes for CASSSLETEAFF. This chain uses TRBV7-8 with TRBJ1-1, with D unresolved. Germline assignment: CDR1 SGHVS and CDR2 FQNEAQ. V lost 4 bases and J lost 5, with 8 bases in between. The CDR3 spans 12 residues. Full variable domain (remainder filled in from reference TRBV7-8 and TRBJ1-1): GAGVSQSPRYKVAKRGQDVALRCDPISGHVSLFWYQQALGQGPEFLTYFQNEAQLDKSGLPSDRFFAERPEGSVSTLKIQRTQQEDSAVYLCASSSLETEAFFGQGTRLTVV.

This clonotype appeared a few times. The J gene is TRBJ1-4, the V gene TRBV20-1; 9 bases are a match to TRBD1. After removal of 4 bases from V and 8 bases from J, the junction contained 5 bases not matched to a gene. Germline CDR1 and CDR2: DFQATT and SNEGSKA (reference sequence). The CDR3 length is 13 residues. The CDR3 region has the DNA TGCAGTGCTACCGACAGGGGGGACGAAAAACTGTTTTTT. It yields the protein CSATDRGDEKLFF.

This clonotype was found a few times. The chain carries TRBV12-3 or TRBV12-4 and TRBJ1-3; D is perhaps TRBD1 (6 bases). This CDR3 contains 15 residues. Trimming took off 7 bases at V and 6 bases at J, with 19 bases between the two ends. This chain's CDR3 is CASTSGGTQQNTIYF. The CDR3 nucleotides read TGTGCCAGCACTAGCGGCGGGACACAGCAAAACACCATATATTTT.

The chain couples TRBV28 to TRBJ2-4, with TRBD1 identical over 8 bases. Trimming cost V 6 bases and J 5 bases; bases outside gene matches: 9. This CDR3 has 15 residues. Germline CDR1 MDHEN, CDR2 SYDVKM. The DNA for the CDR3 is TGTGCCAGCAGCCAGGGGGCCACGTCCGAAAACATTCAGTACTTC. Translating it yields CASSQGATSENIQYF.

This clonotype occurred many times. The chain combines TRBV12-3 or TRBV12-4 with TRBJ1-6, with a tentative D call TRBD1 (5 bases). The ends were cut back, 6 bases at V and 7 bases at J, with 16 bases in the middle. This CDR3 has 15 residues. The CDR3 here is CASSLSRGGNSPLHF. The CDR3 DNA sequence: TGTGCCAGCAGCTTATCTAGGGGCGGGAATTCACCCCTCCACTTT.

This clonotype has a handful of counts. The chain links TRBV21-1 to TRBJ1-1. TRBV21-1 is a pseudogene segment. The CDR3 consists of 16 residues. The CDR3 DNA reads as TGTGCCAGCAGCACCTTACTCCGGACGGTGAACACTGAAGCTTTCTTT. Protein sequence: CASSTLLRTVNTEAFF.

This clonotype has just a few counts. The chain carries TRBV7-3 and TRBJ1-1; D is unresolved. The CDR3 is 14 residues long. CDR1 and CDR2 (germline): SGHTA, FQGTGA. Trimming left V 4 bases short and J 9 bases short, with 18 bases between. The CDR3 DNA sequence: TGTGCCAGCAGCTCCTACTCCGGGATAGCAAAAGCTTTCTTT. Its protein product is CASSSYSGIAKAFF.

This clonotype was found a few times. The V and J genes are TRBV27 and TRBJ1-5; maybe TRBD1 (5 bases). Germline CDR1 reads MNHEY; CDR2 reads SMNVEV (reference sequence). This CDR3 is 17 amino acids long. V gave up 4 bases and J gave up 0 bases, with 16 bases separating them. CDR3 protein: CASSYYRDGYSNQPQHF. In DNA, the CDR3 is TGTGCCAGCAGTTACTACCGGGACGGTTATAGCAATCAGCCCCAGCATTTT.

The chain employs TRBV6-5 and TRBJ1-3; 8 bases match TRBD1. Losses at the gene ends were 0 bases for V and 4 bases for J; bases not matched to a gene: 5. Per germline, CDR1 MNHEY and CDR2 SVGAGI. The CDR3 runs to 16 residues. The CDR3 spells CASSYSWTGRGNTIYF. The CDR3 DNA reads as TGTGCCAGCAGTTACTCGTGGACAGGGCGCGGAAACACCATATATTTT.

Only a few counts were recorded for this clonotype. V and J are TRBV12-3 or TRBV12-4 and TRBJ2-7; D is possibly TRBD1 (5 bases). CDR3 length: 13 amino acids. V dropped 3 bases and J dropped 3 bases, with 9 bases sitting between them. Here the CDR3 reads CASSFQGNYEQYF. The CDR3 DNA sequence: TGTGCCAGCAGTTTTCAGGGTAACTACGAGCAGTACTTC.

This clonotype has ten or more counts. V gene TRBV28 combines with J gene TRBJ1-5; the D gene is possibly TRBD1 (5 bases). V gave up 5 bases and J gave up 0 bases, with 14 bases separating them. The CDR3 totals 16 residues. The V gene's germline CDR1 is MDHEN and CDR2 SYDVKM. CDR3 amino acids: CASSPVRTLSNQPQHF. CDR3 nucleotide sequence: TGTGCCAGCAGTCCCGTAAGGACACTTAGCAATCAGCCCCAGCATTTT. The whole variable domain, remainder taken from reference TRBV28 and TRBJ1-5, is DVKVTQSSRYLVKRTGEKVFLECVQDMDHENMFWYRQDPGLGLRLIYFSYDVKMKEKGDIPEGYSVSREKKERFSLILESASTNQTSMYLCASSPVRTLSNQPQHFGDGTRLSIL.

The V gene is TRBV6-2 or TRBV6-3, the J gene TRBJ1-1; D not resolved. Trimming removed 6 bases from V and 5 bases from J, with 31 bases in between. The CDR3 is 19 residues long. The germline gives CDR1 MNHEY, CDR2 SVGEGT. CDR3 nucleotides: TGTGCCAGCAGCCCCAATCTACAAGATGCTCGCTCGGTGGGGACTGAAGCTTTCTTT. It yields the protein CASSPNLQDARSVGTEAFF.

This clonotype was recorded a few times. CDR3 protein: CASSQRRADNSPLHF. CDR3 DNA: TGTGCCAGCAGTCAGAGGCGGGCTGACAATTCACCCCTCCACTTT. V and J are TRBV12-3 or TRBV12-4 and TRBJ1-6; D is unresolved. V was trimmed by 5 bases and J by 7 bases, leaving 15 bases between them. The CDR3 is made up of 15 amino acids.

This chain connects TRBV3-1 to TRBJ2-1; D may be TRBD2 (6 bases). V lost 2 bases and J lost 4, with 15 bases in between. Germline lookup yields CDR1 LGHDT and CDR2 YNNKEL (reference sequence). The CDR3 is 16 residues long. CDR3 nucleotides: TGTGCCAGCAGCCAAAACCTTGGCGGGGCTTACAATGAGCAGTTCTTC. Translation gives CASSQNLGGAYNEQFF.

This clonotype was recorded at least ten times. The V and J genes are TRBV6-1 and TRBJ1-1; D unclear. CDR1 is MNHNS and CDR2 is SASEGT in the germline V gene. The CDR3 sequence is 15 residues long. With 5 bases removed from V and 6 bases from J, the gap between germline ends came to 19 bases. The CDR3 reads CASSQGPGLDAEAFF. CDR3 bases: TGTGCCAGCAGTCAAGGGCCGGGTCTGGACGCTGAAGCTTTCTTT.

This clonotype was seen a few times. The rearrangement links TRBV6-1 to TRBJ2-5; 13 nucleotides line up with TRBD2. CDR3 length: 15 residues. From germline, CDR1 is MNHNS and CDR2 SASEGT. With V trimmed by 4 bases and J by 5 bases, 4 bases remained unmatched. CDR3 region: CASSVGLAGVETQYF. In nucleotides, the CDR3 is TGTGCCAGCAGTGTAGGACTAGCGGGGGTGGAGACCCAGTACTTC.

This clonotype occurred many times. The chain carries TRBV10-2 and TRBJ1-2, with 7 bases fitting TRBD1. J was trimmed by 2 bases and V by 4 bases; bases with no gene match: 7. The germline V gene has CDR1 WSHSY and CDR2 SAAADI. CDR3 length equals 15 residues. The CDR3 is CASSGSGTDNYGYTF. Here the CDR3 DNA reads TGCGCCAGCAGTGGGTCCGGGACAGACAACTATGGCTACACCTTC.

Note on this clonotype: Being one base from a much bigger clone, this may be a read error. The chain couples TRBV10-3 to TRBJ1-5, with a possible D match to TRBD1 (5 bases). Germline-derived CDR1 and CDR2 are ENHRY and SYGVKD. V was trimmed by 8 bases and J by 6 bases, leaving 8 bases between them. This CDR3 contains 11 residues. The CDR3 region is CAIGGIQPQHF. The CDR3, as DNA: TGTGCCATCGGGGGGATTCAGCCCCAGCATTTT.

This clonotype was seen more than once but under ten times. V gene TRBV27 combines with J gene TRBJ2-5; unclear D gene. The CDR3 is 11 amino acids. Trimming pared 6 bases from V and 9 bases from J, leaving 11 bases between. From germline, CDR1 is MNHEY and CDR2 SMNVEV (reference sequence). The CDR3 loop reads CASSLGPAQYF. As DNA, the CDR3 is TGTGCCAGCAGCCTAGGACCGGCCCAGTACTTC.

This clonotype was picked up many times. This chain connects TRBV7-6 to TRBJ2-3; D call uncertain. The CDR3 length is 16 residues. Germline CDR1 SGHVS, CDR2 FNYEAQ. Trimming shortened V by 6 bases and J by 1 base, and 17 bases separated the two germline ends. CDR3 in DNA: TGTGCCAGCAGGTTCCCTCGTGGGGATGGCACAGATACGCAGTATTTT. This translates into CASRFPRGDGTDTQYF.

The rearrangement uses TRBV12-5 and TRBJ1-5; D ambiguous. Trimming cost V 3 bases and J 3 bases, with 6 bases left between them. Germline V lookup: CDR1 LGHNT, CDR2 FRNRAP. The CDR3 length is 13 residues. The chain's CDR3 is CASGFGVNQPQHF. CDR3 sequence (DNA): TGTGCTAGTGGTTTTGGGGTCAATCAGCCCCAGCATTTT.

The chain has TRBV6-5 and TRBJ1-6; TRBD1 aligns across 7 bases. The germline V gene has CDR1 MNHEY and CDR2 SVGAGI. The CDR3 covers 14 residues. V trimming: 0 bases; J trimming: 10 bases; junction bases outside the gene matches: 3. CDR3 sequence: CASSYSRQGSPLHF. The CDR3 nucleotides read TGTGCCAGCAGTTACTCGCGACAGGGATCACCCCTCCACTTT.

This clonotype was counted a few times. The genes are TRBV7-9 and TRBJ1-6; no reliable D call. Germline assignment: CDR1 SEHNR and CDR2 FQNEAQ (reference sequence). Deletions cut 5 bases from V and 0 bases from J, with 2 bases between. This CDR3 is built from 13 residues. CDR3 sequence: CASSRSYNSPLHF. CDR3 sequence (DNA): TGTGCCAGCAGCCGCTCCTATAATTCACCCCTCCACTTT.

This clonotype was counted only a few times. V is TRBV20-1 and J is TRBJ1-4; unclear D gene. CDR3 length: 16 residues. Trimming cost V 3 bases and J 7 bases, with 21 bases left between them. In germline, CDR1 is DFQATT, CDR2 SNEGSKA (reference sequence). CDR3 amino acids: CSASGRSAVWGEKLFF. CDR3 coding DNA: TGCAGTGCTAGCGGACGGTCGGCGGTGTGGGGTGAAAAACTGTTTTTT.

The V and J genes are TRBV20-1 and TRBJ1-6; D remains ambiguous. The germline V gene encodes CDR1 DFQATT and CDR2 SNEGSKA (reference sequence). This CDR3 has 16 residues. Between the trimmed V and J ends, which lost 0 bases and 0 bases, there was a span of 9 bases. CDR3 residues: CSAREAMRSYNSPLHF. The CDR3 DNA sequence: TGCAGTGCTAGAGAGGCCATGCGCTCCTATAATTCACCCCTCCACTTT.

The rearrangement joins TRBV9 to TRBJ2-3; 10 positions agree with TRBD1. V shed 0 bases and J 4 bases; nucleotides not matched to a gene: 11. The CDR3 is 18 amino acids. Germline V gene lookup returns CDR1 SGDLS and CDR2 YYNGEE. CDR3 protein: CASSVEETGGLGSDTQYF. CDR3 nucleotides: TGTGCCAGCAGCGTAGAAGAGACAGGGGGCCTTGGGTCAGATACGCAGTATTTT.

This clonotype showed up many times. The chain joins TRBV6-1 to TRBJ2-5; no clear D gene. The CDR3 is made up of 14 amino acids. Trimming removed 5 bases from V and 6 bases from J, with 16 bases in between. CDR1 is MNHNS, CDR2 SASEGT, per germline. The CDR3 protein is CASSPRYVVKTQYF. The CDR3 nucleotides are TGTGCCAGCAGTCCGCGGTACGTCGTGAAGACCCAGTACTTC.

This clonotype has a handful of counts. V and J are TRBV10-3 and TRBJ2-7; 14 bases match TRBD2. Trimming took 6 bases from V and 0 from J; bases not matched to a gene: 10. CDR3 length: 18 amino acids. Germline V lookup: CDR1 ENHRY, CDR2 SYGVKD. CDR3 sequence (DNA): TGTGCCATCAGACCACCAGGGACTAGCGGGGGCAGCTCCTACGAGCAGTACTTC. Amino acids: CAIRPPGTSGGSSYEQYF.